Listed here is a single TCR beta chain. CDR1 is SGHRS, CDR2 YFSETQ, per germline. V was shortened by 0 bases and J by 10 bases, with 17 bases between the two germline ends. The CDR3 sequence is 16 residues long. These data come from a study of T cell responses to AZD1222 COVID-19 vaccine. Here immunoSEQ multiplex PCR was the method, and the copy in TCRdb shows in-frame clones only, minus some. The table has more than 100,000 clones, 92% seen once; the top ten hold 11% to 15%. This sequence was found in an adult in good health. Sample: peripheral blood, taken on day 0 of AZD1222 vaccination. The rearrangement uses TRBV5-1 and TRBJ1-6; TRBD1 is a possible D gene (5 bases). The CDR3 DNA reads as TGCGCCAGCAGCTTGGGGGGCCGGGAGACTCGGTCACCCCTCCACTTT. This gives the protein CASSLGGRETRSPLHF.